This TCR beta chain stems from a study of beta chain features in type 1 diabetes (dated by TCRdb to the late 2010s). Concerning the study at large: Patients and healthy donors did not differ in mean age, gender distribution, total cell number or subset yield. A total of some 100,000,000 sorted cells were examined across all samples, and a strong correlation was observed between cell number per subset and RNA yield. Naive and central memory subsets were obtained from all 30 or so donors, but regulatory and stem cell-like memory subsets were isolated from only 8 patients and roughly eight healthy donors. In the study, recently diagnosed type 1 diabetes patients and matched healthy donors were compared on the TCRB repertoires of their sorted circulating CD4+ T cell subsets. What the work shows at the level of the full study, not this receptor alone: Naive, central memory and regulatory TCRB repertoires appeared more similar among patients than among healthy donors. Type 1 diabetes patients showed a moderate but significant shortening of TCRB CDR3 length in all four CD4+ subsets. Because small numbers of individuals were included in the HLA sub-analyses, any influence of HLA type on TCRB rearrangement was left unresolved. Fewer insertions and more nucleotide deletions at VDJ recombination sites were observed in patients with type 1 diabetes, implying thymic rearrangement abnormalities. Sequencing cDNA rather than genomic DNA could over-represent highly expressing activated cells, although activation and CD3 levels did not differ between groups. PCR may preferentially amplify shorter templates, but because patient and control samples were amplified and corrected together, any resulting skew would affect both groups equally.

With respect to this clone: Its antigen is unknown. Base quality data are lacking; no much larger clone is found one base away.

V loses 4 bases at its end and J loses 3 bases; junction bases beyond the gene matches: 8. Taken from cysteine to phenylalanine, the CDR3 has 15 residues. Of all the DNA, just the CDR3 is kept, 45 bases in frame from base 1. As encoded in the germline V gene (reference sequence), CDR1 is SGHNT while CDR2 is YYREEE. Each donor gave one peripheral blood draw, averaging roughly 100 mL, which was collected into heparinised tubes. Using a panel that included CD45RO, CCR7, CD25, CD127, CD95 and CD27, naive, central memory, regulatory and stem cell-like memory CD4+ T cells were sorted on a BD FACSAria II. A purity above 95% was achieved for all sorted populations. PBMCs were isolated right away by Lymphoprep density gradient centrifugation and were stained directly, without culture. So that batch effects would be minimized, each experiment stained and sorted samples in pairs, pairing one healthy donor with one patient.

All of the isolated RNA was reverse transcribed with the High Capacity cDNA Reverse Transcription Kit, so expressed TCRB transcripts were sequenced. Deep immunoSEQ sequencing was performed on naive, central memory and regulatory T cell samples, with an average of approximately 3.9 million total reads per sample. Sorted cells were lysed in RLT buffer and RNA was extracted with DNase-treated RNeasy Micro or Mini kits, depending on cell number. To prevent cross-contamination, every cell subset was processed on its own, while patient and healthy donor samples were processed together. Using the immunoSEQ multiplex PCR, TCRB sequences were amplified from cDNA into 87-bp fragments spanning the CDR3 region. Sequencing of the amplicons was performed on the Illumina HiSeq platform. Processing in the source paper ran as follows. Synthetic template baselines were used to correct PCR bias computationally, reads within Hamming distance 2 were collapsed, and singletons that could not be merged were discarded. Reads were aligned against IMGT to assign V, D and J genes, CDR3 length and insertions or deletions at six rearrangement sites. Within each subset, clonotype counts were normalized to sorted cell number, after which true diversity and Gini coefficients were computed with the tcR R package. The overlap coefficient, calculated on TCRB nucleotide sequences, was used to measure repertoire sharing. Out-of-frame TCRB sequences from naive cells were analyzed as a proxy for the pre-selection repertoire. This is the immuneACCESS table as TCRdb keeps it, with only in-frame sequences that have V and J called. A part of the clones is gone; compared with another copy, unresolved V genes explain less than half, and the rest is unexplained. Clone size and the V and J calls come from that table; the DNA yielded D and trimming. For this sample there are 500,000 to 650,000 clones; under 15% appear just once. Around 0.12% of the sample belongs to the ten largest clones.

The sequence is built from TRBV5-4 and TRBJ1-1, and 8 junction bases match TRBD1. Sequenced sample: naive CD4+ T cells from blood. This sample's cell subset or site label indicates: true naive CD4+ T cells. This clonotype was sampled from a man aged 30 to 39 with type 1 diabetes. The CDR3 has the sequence CASSVAGGEYTEAFF. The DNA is TGTGCCAGCAGCGTGGCAGGGGGCGAATACACTGAAGCTTTCTTT. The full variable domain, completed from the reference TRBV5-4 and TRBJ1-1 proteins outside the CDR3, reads ETGVTQSPTHLIKTRGQQVTLRCSSQSGHNTVSWYQQALGQGPQFIFQYYREEENGRGNFPPRFSGLQFPNYSSELNVNALELDDSALYLCASSVAGGEYTEAFFGQGTRLTVV.